A single sample gave rise to the 27 T cell receptor beta chains below, sequenced in a study of shared clonotypes between healthy human individuals. Profiling relied on immunoSEQ multiplex PCR, and the TCRdb table lists in-frame clones only, not all of them. The sample includes about 1.4 million clones, roughly 96% of them seen just once. Sequenced input: naive CD4+ T cells sorted from blood. Subset defined: CD45RA+ positively selected. The receptors were gathered from a man aged 30 to 39 in good health.

This rearrangement joins TRBV5-8 to TRBJ2-1; 13 bases are a match to TRBD2. CDR1 is SGHTS, CDR2 YDEGEE, per germline. The CDR3 sequence is 16 residues long. V lost 3 bases to trimming and J lost 2 bases; unmatched junction nucleotides: 2. CDR3 sequence reads: CASSSGLAGPYNEQFF. The CDR3 DNA is TGTGCCAGCAGCTCGGGACTAGCGGGGCCCTACAATGAGCAGTTCTTC. Full variable domain (outside the CDR3, taken from reference TRBV5-8 and TRBJ2-1): EAGVTQSPTHLIKTRGQQATLRCSPISGHTSVYWYQQALGLGLQFLLWYDEGEERNRGNFPPRFSGRQFPNYSSELNVNALELEDSALYLCASSSGLAGPYNEQFFGPGTRLTVL.

Comment on this clone: Other DNA sequences in this sample translate to the same CDR3. This sequence joins TRBV5-1 and TRBJ2-5; 8 bases fit TRBD1. The germline gives CDR1 SGHRS, CDR2 YFSETQ. There are 13 residues in the CDR3. J gave up 5 bases and V 0 bases, and 0 bases lay outside the gene matches. DNA of the CDR3: TGCGCCAGCAGCTTGGGACAGGGGGAGACCCAGTACTTC. Residues: CASSLGQGETQYF.

About this clone: Other DNA sequences in the sample encode the same CDR3. The CDR3 loop is CASSSRQGSYEQYF. In DNA form, the CDR3 reads TGTGCCAGCAGCTCCCGACAGGGTTCGTACGAGCAGTACTTC. The chain uses TRBV7-9 and TRBJ2-7; 7 bases map to TRBD1. The CDR3 is 14 amino acids. The J segment lost 4 bases and the V segment lost 4 bases, leaving 7 bases of the junction unmatched. Germline CDR1 reads SEHNR; CDR2 reads FQNEAQ (reference sequence).

The chain recombines TRBV15 with TRBJ2-7, with a possible D match to TRBD1 (5 bases). This CDR3 is built from 13 residues. Germline loops: CDR1 LNHNV, CDR2 YYDKDF (reference sequence). V was pared by 5 bases and J by 9 bases, with 17 bases between. The CDR3 nucleotides are TGTGCCACCAGCTCCGATCCCAGGGTGGGGCAGTACTTC. Translation: CATSSDPRVGQYF.

The chain is built from TRBV7-2 and TRBJ2-2; D may match TRBD1 or TRBD2 (5 bases each). Germline V gene lookup returns CDR1 SGHTA and CDR2 FQGNSA. With 2 bases removed from V and 4 bases from J, the gap between germline ends came to 14 bases. The CDR3 consists of 16 residues. The CDR3 here is CASSLRGREITGELFF. For the CDR3, the DNA is TGTGCCAGCAGCTTAAGGGGCAGGGAGATCACCGGGGAGCTGTTTTTT.

The gene calls are TRBV5-1 and TRBJ2-7; no reliable D call. The CDR3 contains 12 residues. Germline V lookup: CDR1 SGHRS, CDR2 YFSETQ. The V end lost 0 bases, the J end lost 6 bases, and 7 bases lay between the germline ends. The CDR3 DNA reads TGCGCCAGCAGCTTGGAGGCACGCGAGCAGTACTTC. Its translation: CASSLEAREQYF.

The rearrangement uses TRBV10-3 and TRBJ2-7; the D gene is possibly TRBD2 (5 bases). CDR3 length equals 15 residues. The V gene's germline CDR1 is ENHRY and CDR2 SYGVKD. Trimming left V 0 bases short and J 6 bases short, with 15 bases between. For the CDR3, the DNA is TGTGCCATCAGTGAGTCCCGGGGTATTATTTCCGAGCAGTACTTC. This sequence encodes CAISESRGIISEQYF.

J is TRBJ1-2 and V is TRBV28; D is perhaps TRBD1 (5 bases). CDR3 size: 13 residues. Germline CDR1 MDHEN, CDR2 SYDVKM. V gave up 8 bases and J gave up 3 bases, with 13 bases separating them. The CDR3 coding sequence is TGTGCCAGCGGAGACGGGACGGACTATGGCTACACCTTC. Translated, it gives CASGDGTDYGYTF.

The rearrangement joins TRBV9 to TRBJ1-2; possibly TRBD1 for D (5 bases). V gave up 4 bases and J gave up 5 bases, with 15 bases separating them. The CDR3 covers 14 residues. Germline V gene lookup returns CDR1 SGDLS and CDR2 YYNGEE. The CDR3 nucleotides are TGTGCCAGCAGCCCGCGGGACGGAATGTATGGCTACACCTTC. The encoded protein is CASSPRDGMYGYTF.

The chain uses TRBV6-1 and TRBJ2-2; D uncertain. In germline, CDR1 is MNHNS, CDR2 SASEGT. This CDR3 region has 12 residues. The V gene lost 8 bases and the J gene lost 1 base, with 5 bases spanning the gap. Here the CDR3 reads CASGQNTGELFF. The CDR3 nucleotides read TGTGCCAGCGGGCAGAACACCGGGGAGCTGTTTTTT.

The CDR3 DNA reads TGTGCCAGCAGCGTAGATTCGACCTTGATCGGCAATGAGCAGTTCTTC. This gives the protein CASSVDSTLIGNEQFF. The chain combines TRBV9 with TRBJ2-1; the D is unclear. V was pared by 0 bases and J by 6 bases, with 16 bases between. The CDR3 spans 16 residues. Germline CDR1 SGDLS, CDR2 YYNGEE.

The V gene is TRBV6-6, the J gene TRBJ2-2, with 7 positions matching TRBD1. Germline CDR1 and CDR2: MNHNY and SVGAGI (reference sequence). CDR3 size: 16 residues. The ends lost 7 bases at V and 4 bases at J; junction bases unmatched: 12. This CDR3 reads CASTTGTEGVTGELFF. CDR3 in DNA: TGTGCCAGCACAACCGGGACAGAGGGTGTCACCGGGGAGCTGTTTTTT.

The rearrangement links TRBV15 to TRBJ2-6; TRBD1 matches 7 bases. Per the germline V gene, CDR1 is LNHNV and CDR2 is YYDKDF (reference sequence). The CDR3 totals 18 residues. The V segment lost 1 base and the J segment 1 base; nucleotides outside the gene matches: 7. The CDR3 DNA reads TGTGCCACCAGCAGAGTAGTAGGGGGCGCTTCTGGGGCCAACGTCCTGACTTTC. Protein sequence: CATSRVVGGASGANVLTF.

The rearrangement links TRBV5-4 to TRBJ2-5, with D tentatively TRBD2 (6 bases). The CDR3 runs 15 residues. Germline V CDR1 and CDR2: SGHNT, YYREEE (reference sequence). V gave up 0 bases and J gave up 1 base, with 10 bases separating them. The CDR3 sequence is CASSLAGLSQETQYF. The CDR3 region has the DNA TGTGCCAGCAGCTTGGCGGGACTTTCCCAAGAGACCCAGTACTTC.

This clone was seen a single time. The J gene is TRBJ2-3, the V gene TRBV4-3; TRBD2 agrees at 11 bases. The CDR3 runs 13 residues. Germline assignment: CDR1 LGHNA and CDR2 YSLEER. With V trimmed by 7 bases and J by 6 bases, 3 bases remained unmatched. Written as DNA, the CDR3 is TGCGCCAGCAAACTAGCGGGGGTGGATACGCAGTATTTT. It yields the protein CASKLAGVDTQYF.

V and J are TRBV7-9 and TRBJ1-2, with D hard to call. The CDR3 runs 15 residues. Germline CDR1 is SEHNR and CDR2 is FQNEAQ (reference sequence). Trimming pared 1 base from V and 4 bases from J, leaving 13 bases between. The CDR3 region is CASSLGGGNRYGYTF. The CDR3 coding sequence is TGTGCCAGCAGCTTAGGAGGAGGGAATCGCTATGGCTACACCTTC.

The rearrangement links TRBV10-2 to TRBJ1-4, with a tentative D call TRBD1 (6 bases). This CDR3 contains 11 residues. CDR1 is WSHSY, CDR2 SAAADI, per germline. The V end was cut by 3 bases, the J end by 11 bases, with 7 bases between. The CDR3 sequence is CASSEGGKLFF. CDR3 coding DNA: TGCGCCAGCAGTGAAGGGGGGAAACTGTTTTTT.

This chain links TRBV28 with TRBJ2-1, with a tentative D call TRBD1 (6 bases). Per the germline V gene, CDR1 is MDHEN and CDR2 is SYDVKM. Trimming left V 1 base short and J 10 bases short, with 11 bases between. This CDR3 is built from 13 residues. CDR3 coding DNA: TGTGCCAGCAGTTTATCCGGAAGGGGGGAGCAGTTCTTC. Its protein product is CASSLSGRGEQFF.

The chain is built from TRBV2 and TRBJ2-7, with TRBD2 matching over 7 bases. J gave up 0 bases and V 5 bases, and 7 bases lay outside the gene matches. The CDR3 extends over 15 amino acids. Germline-derived CDR1 and CDR2 are SNHLY and FYNNEI. This CDR3 reads CASSSGGLSSYEQYF. CDR3 in DNA: TGTGCCAGCAGTTCGGGGGGACTAAGCTCCTACGAGCAGTACTTC.

The J gene is TRBJ2-3, the V gene TRBV5-1; no firm D call. V was trimmed by 4 bases and J by 1 base, leaving 13 bases between them. Germline CDR1 SGHRS, CDR2 YFSETQ. The CDR3 loop spans 15 amino acids. The DNA of the CDR3 is TGCGCCAGCAGCAAACTATCACTCGGCACAGATACGCAGTATTTT. Protein product: CASSKLSLGTDTQYF.

The count of this clone is one. The chain is built from TRBV28 and TRBJ2-2, with D perhaps assigned TRBD1 or TRBD2 (5 bases each). The germline V gene encodes CDR1 MDHEN and CDR2 SYDVKM. The CDR3 is 14 amino acids. V lost 2 bases to trimming and J lost 4 bases, with 8 bases between them. CDR3 in amino acids: CASSLSGGTGELFF. CDR3 coding DNA: TGTGCCAGCAGTTTAAGTGGGGGCACCGGGGAGCTGTTTTTT.

The chain carries TRBV7-2 and TRBJ1-2; D perhaps matches TRBD1 (6 bases). Trimming took off 2 bases at V and 7 bases at J, with 14 bases between the two ends. Germline V gives CDR1 SGHTA, CDR2 FQGNSA. This CDR3 has 14 amino acids. CDR3 nucleotides: TGTGCCAGCAGCTTATTGTCAGGGGTCGGTGGCTACACCTTC. Amino acids: CASSLLSGVGGYTF.

The chain is built from TRBV2 and TRBJ1-5; D is undetermined. The CDR3 covers 17 residues. The germline V and J ends were trimmed by 2 bases and 1 base, with 15 bases remaining between them. Per the germline V gene, CDR1 is SNHLY and CDR2 is FYNNEI. The CDR3 region is CASSERLSLLSNQPQHF. CDR3 bases: TGTGCCAGCAGTGAAAGACTAAGTCTTTTAAGCAATCAGCCCCAGCATTTT.

Only a few counts were recorded for this clone. The rearrangement links TRBV14 to TRBJ1-1; possible D gene TRBD1, 6 bases. CDR3 length: 15 amino acids. Between the trimmed V and J ends, which lost 4 bases and 1 base, there was a span of 13 bases. Germline assignment: CDR1 SGHDN and CDR2 FVKESK. The CDR3 reads CASSLQGGANTEAFF. In nucleotides, the CDR3 is TGTGCCAGCAGCCTACAGGGTGGTGCGAACACTGAAGCTTTCTTT.

This chain links TRBV19 with TRBJ1-2; the D gene is possibly TRBD1 (6 bases). The V gene lost 5 bases and the J gene lost 5 bases, with 15 bases spanning the gap. Germline CDR1 is LNHDA and CDR2 is SQIVND (reference sequence). The CDR3 is 14 amino acids. The CDR3 DNA reads as TGTGCCAGTAGTCCTGGGAAAGGGACATATGGCTACACCTTC. This translates into CASSPGKGTYGYTF.

This clone came up once. This sequence joins TRBV5-1 and TRBJ2-7, with TRBD2 matching over 13 bases. The trim removed 3 bases at V and 1 base at J, leaving 1 base unmatched. CDR3 length: 15 residues. CDR1 and CDR2 (germline): SGHRS, YFSETQ. In DNA, the CDR3 is TGCGCCAGCAGCTCGACTAGCGGGAGGTCCTACGAGCAGTACTTC. Translating it yields CASSSTSGRSYEQYF.

The gene calls are TRBV6-1 and TRBJ1-3, with 7 bases fitting TRBD1. The V gene end was trimmed by 6 bases and the J gene end by 4 bases; junction bases not matched to a gene: 3. The germline CDR1 and CDR2 sequences are MNHNS and SASEGT. This CDR3 comprises 13 residues. The chain's CDR3 is CASRTGFGNTIYF. The CDR3 DNA is TGTGCCAGCAGGACAGGGTTCGGAAACACCATATATTTT.